A single sample gave rise to the 25 T cell receptor beta chains below, sequenced in a study of T cells in Graves' hyperthyroidism and ophthalmopathy. RNA transcripts yielded amplified TCR beta CDR3 regions. RT-PCR in the first round (using the HTBI primer set) targeted the TCR CDR3. TCRdb fed the multiplex PCR reads into MiXCR, producing one record per CDR3 protein. The table has approximately 590,000 distinct CDR3 sequences, about 43% seen once; the top ten hold just over 8%. Sequences were obtained from peripheral blood or thyroid tissue (not recorded which). These receptors originate from a young woman with Graves' hyperthyroidism.

In this sample, this clonotype turned up many times. The chain couples TRBV7-2 to TRBJ2-7; D may be TRBD1 (6 bases). Trimming removed 5 bases at V and 9 bases at J, with 14 bases between. CDR3 size: 12 residues. Germline assignment: CDR1 SGHTA and CDR2 FQGNSA. For the CDR3, the DNA is TGTGCCAGCAGCCCGGGCAGGGGATGGCAGTACTTC. This sequence encodes CASSPGRGWQYF.

This CDR3 reads CASSPTTGVRNSPLHF. The CDR3 DNA is TGTGCCAGCTCACCGACTACGGGGGTGCGCAATTCACCCCTCCACTTT. The gene calls are TRBV7-6 and TRBJ1-6; D is possibly TRBD1 (5 bases). From germline, CDR1 is SGHVS and CDR2 FNYEAQ. This CDR3 has 16 residues. Between the trimmed V and J ends, which lost 8 bases and 7 bases, there was a span of 21 bases. Filled out from reference TRBV7-6 and TRBJ1-6, the complete variable domain reads GAGVSQSPRYKVTKRGQDVALRCDPISGHVSLYWYRQALGQGPEFLTYFNYEAQQDKSGLPNDRFSAERPEGSISTLTIQRTEQRDSAMYRCASSPTTGVRNSPLHFGNGTRLTVT.

This clonotype was seen a few times. The chain has TRBV24-1 and TRBJ2-5; possibly TRBD1 or TRBD2 for D (6 bases each). Between the trimmed V and J ends, which lost 4 bases and 9 bases, there was a span of 20 bases. The length of the CDR3 is 15 residues. Germline CDR1 and CDR2: KGHDR and SFDVKD. In DNA form, the CDR3 reads TGTGCCACCAGTGACCGAGGGGGGAGGTTTCAGCCCCAGTACTTC. This gives the protein CATSDRGGRFQPQYF.

This clonotype showed up just once. The chain has TRBV29-1 and TRBJ1-2; 7 bases align to TRBD1. The CDR3 is 13 residues long. J lost 2 bases, V lost 8 bases, and 8 bases had no gene match. The germline gives CDR1 SQVTM, CDR2 ANQGSEA. CDR3: CSRGQGGNYGYTF. The CDR3 DNA sequence: TGCAGCCGGGGTCAGGGGGGGAACTATGGCTACACCTTC.

There are many counts of this clonotype. The chain recombines TRBV20-1 with TRBJ1-5; the D is unclear. V was trimmed by 4 bases and J by 4 bases, leaving 8 bases between them. Germline assignment: CDR1 DFQATT and CDR2 SNEGSKA (reference sequence). This CDR3 is 12 amino acids long. The CDR3, as DNA: TGCAGTGCTAATAATGGGAATCAGCCCCAGCATTTT. Its protein is CSANNGNQPQHF.

As to this clonotype: A much larger clone lies a single base off, so this may be a read error. J is TRBJ1-2 and V is TRBV2; D gene unclear. Germline V gives CDR1 SNHLY, CDR2 FYNNEI. The CDR3 length is 14 residues. The V end lost 4 bases, the J end lost 3 bases, and 12 bases lay between the germline ends. In DNA form, the CDR3 reads TGTGCCAGCAGTGCAGCGCGTGGACACTATGGCTACACCTTC. This codes for CASSAARGHYGYTF.

Notes on this clonotype: At one of its ends the junction is not consistent with the germline gene, which may arise from a read error. The gene calls are TRBV9 and TRBJ2-7, with TRBD2 identical over 12 bases. The germline gives CDR1 SGDLS, CDR2 YYNGEE. This CDR3 contains 13 residues. CDR3 protein: CASSVATASGRVF. The CDR3 coding sequence is TGTGCCAGCAGCGTAGCTACGGCTAGCGGGAGGGTGTTC. Supplemented by reference TRBV9 and TRBJ2-7, the full variable domain reads DSGVTQTPKHLITATGQRVTLRCSPRSGDLSVYWYQQSLDQGLQFLIQYYNGEERAKGNILERFSAQQFPDLHSELNLSSLELGDSALYFCASSVATASGRVFGPGTRLTVT.

This clonotype was observed a few times. V usage is TRBV12-3 or TRBV12-4 and J usage is TRBJ1-2; D unclear. Trimming removed 7 bases at V and 6 bases at J, with 12 bases between. The CDR3 sequence is 12 residues long. CDR3: CASTRTSDGYTF. The CDR3 nucleotides are TGTGCCAGCACCCGAACCTCCGATGGCTACACCTTC.

Only one count was recorded for this clonotype. The chain couples TRBV24-1 to TRBJ1-5; D gene ambiguous. The length of the CDR3 is 14 residues. V gave up 5 bases and J gave up 7 bases, with 14 bases separating them. Germline V lookup: CDR1 KGHDR, CDR2 SFDVKD. The CDR3, as DNA: TGTGCCACCAGTGCTAGACGGGGAGGACAGCCCCAGCATTTT. Its translation: CATSARRGGQPQHF.

This clonotype was counted a few times. This chain uses TRBV20-1 with TRBJ2-7, with D perhaps matching TRBD2 (6 bases). V gave up 5 bases and J gave up 0 bases, with 8 bases separating them. The CDR3 length is 12 residues. In germline, CDR1 is DFQATT, CDR2 SNEGSKA (reference sequence). CDR3 residues: CSAPGSSYEQYF. DNA for the CDR3: TGCAGTGCTCCCGGGAGCTCCTACGAGCAGTACTTC.

This CDR3 is CASSQGLAGAYEQYF. CDR3 DNA sequence: TGTGCCAGCAGCCAAGGGTTAGCGGGAGCCTACGAGCAGTACTTC. This chain uses TRBV14 with TRBJ2-7, with 9 bases that match TRBD2. This CDR3 is 15 amino acids long. V gave up 1 base and J gave up 2 bases; unmatched junction bases: 3. Germline V gene data show CDR1 as SGHDN and CDR2 as FVKESK.

The CDR3 protein is CSVSGQGVETQYF. The DNA of the CDR3 is TGCAGTGTTTCGGGACAGGGGGTTGAGACCCAGTACTTC. The chain is built from TRBV20-1 and TRBJ2-5; 11 nucleotides align to TRBD1. The V gene's germline CDR1 is DFQATT and CDR2 SNEGSKA (reference sequence). This CDR3 has 13 amino acids. With V trimmed by 7 bases and J by 5 bases, 6 bases remained unmatched.

Worth noting for this clonotype: This could be a read error, since a much larger clone is one nucleotide away. The rearrangement uses TRBV4-1 and TRBJ2-5, with 8 bases lining up with TRBD2. The germline CDR1 and CDR2 sequences are MGHRA and YSYEKL. The CDR3 runs to 13 residues. The CDR3 protein is CASSPRAGEAQYF. As DNA, the CDR3 is TGCGCCAGCAGCCCGCGAGCGGGAGAGGCCCAGTACTTC.

V and J are TRBV20-1 and TRBJ2-7; D may be TRBD2 (6 bases). Germline V CDR1 and CDR2: DFQATT, SNEGSKA (reference sequence). Trimming stripped 2 bases from V and 7 bases from J, with 15 bases between. The CDR3 spans 13 residues. The CDR3 is CSARQGRSGEQYF. In DNA, the CDR3 is TGCAGTGCTAGACAGGGCCGGAGCGGGGAGCAGTACTTC.

This clonotype was counted between two and nine times. V usage is TRBV7-8 and J usage is TRBJ1-1; TRBD1 is a possible D gene (5 bases). The CDR3 loop spans 19 amino acids. The germline V and J ends were trimmed by 2 bases and 0 bases, with 22 bases remaining between them. The germline V gene encodes CDR1 SGHVS and CDR2 FQNEAQ. The CDR3 protein is CASSLFEKGRVNMNTEAFF. The CDR3 DNA sequence: TGTGCCAGCAGCTTATTCGAAAAGGGCAGGGTGAACATGAACACTGAAGCTTTCTTT.

On this clonotype itself: The junction shows a germline mismatch at one end, possibly a read error. The chain couples TRBV2 to TRBJ2-7; 8 nucleotides align to TRBD2. The CDR3 length is 16 residues. Germline-derived CDR1 and CDR2 are SNHLY and FYNNEI. CDR3 DNA: TGCGCCAGCAGCCAAGGTCCGGGACTAGTAAGGTACGAGCAGTACTTC. Its translation is CASSQGPGLVRYEQYF.

This rearrangement joins TRBV9 to TRBJ1-4; 7 nucleotides align to TRBD1. J was trimmed by 7 bases and V by 0 bases; bases with no gene match: 3. Germline V gene data show CDR1 as SGDLS and CDR2 as YYNGEE. The length of the CDR3 is 14 residues. CDR3 region: CASSVARDSEKLFF. DNA of the CDR3: TGTGCCAGCAGCGTAGCCCGGGACAGTGAAAAACTGTTTTTT.

The chain links TRBV10-2 to TRBJ1-1; 8 bases are a match to TRBD1. Losses at the gene ends were 0 bases for V and 1 base for J; bases not matched to a gene: 7. CDR3 length equals 17 residues. CDR1 is WSHSY and CDR2 is SAAADI in the germline V gene. CDR3 residues: CASSESGQGGRNTEAFF. CDR3 DNA: TGCGCCAGCAGTGAGTCCGGACAGGGAGGGAGGAACACTGAAGCTTTCTTT.

This chain uses TRBV7-2 with TRBJ1-6; 10 nucleotides align to TRBD1. This CDR3 comprises 14 residues. Germline V gene lookup returns CDR1 SGHTA and CDR2 FQGNSA. V shed 6 bases, J shed 13 bases, and the junction held 9 bases outside the gene matches. The CDR3 is CASSGGQGGSPLHF. In DNA, the CDR3 is TGTGCCAGCAGTGGCGGACAGGGGGGATCCCCCCTCCACTTT.

V gene TRBV20-1 combines with J gene TRBJ1-2, with 7 bases aligning to TRBD1. Per the germline V gene, CDR1 is DFQATT and CDR2 is SNEGSKA (reference sequence). Germline trimming cut 3 bases from V and 1 base from J; bases unmatched to any gene: 5. There are 14 residues in the CDR3. In nucleotides, the CDR3 is TGCAGTGCTAGCACAGGGGCGCTTAACTATGGCTACACCTTC. Residues: CSASTGALNYGYTF.

As regards this clonotype: This could be a read error, since a much larger clone is one nucleotide away. This chain uses TRBV2 with TRBJ1-5; weak D call: TRBD1 (6 bases). Deletions cut 3 bases from V and 8 bases from J, with 14 bases between. This CDR3 region has 14 residues. Germline loops: CDR1 SNHLY, CDR2 FYNNEI. The CDR3 nucleotides read TGTGCCAGCAGTGAGAACAGGGAGGAAAAGCCCCAGCATTTT. Translating it yields CASSENREEKPQHF.

As concerns this clonotype: A clone one base away is much larger, so this may be a read error. This rearrangement joins TRBV29-1 to TRBJ1-1; D is uncertain. CDR3 length: 12 residues. CDR1 is SQVTM and CDR2 is ANQGSEA in the germline V gene. CDR3 residues: CSSSKQNTEASF. The CDR3 nucleotides read TGCAGCTCCTCCAAACAAAACACTGAAGCTTCCTTT. Drawing the rest from reference TRBV29-1 and TRBJ1-1, the complete variable domain is SAVISQKPSRDICQRGTSLTIQCQVDSQVTMMFWYRQQPGQSLTLIATANQGSEATYESGFVIDKFPISRPNLTFSTLTVSNMSPEDSSIYLCSSSKQNTEASFGQGTRLTVV.

The chain is built from TRBV20-1 and TRBJ1-6; unclear D gene. V lost 0 bases, J lost 5 bases, and 14 bases lay in between. Germline CDR1 DFQATT, CDR2 SNEGSKA (reference sequence). This CDR3 comprises 16 residues. CDR3 nucleotide sequence: TGCAGTGCTAGAGATGGGAGGACGGCCGATAATTCACCCCTCCACTTT. As protein: CSARDGRTADNSPLHF.

This chain uses TRBV6-6 with TRBJ2-7; D is unclear. V dropped 5 bases and J dropped 4 bases, with 12 bases sitting between them. Germline lookup yields CDR1 MNHNY and CDR2 SVGAGI (reference sequence). The CDR3 length is 13 residues. The CDR3 DNA follows: TGTGCCAGCAGTGAAAAAGGTAGATACGAGCAGTACTTC. It specifies CASSEKGRYEQYF.

The chain couples TRBV7-9 to TRBJ2-7; no reliable D call. Germline V gene data show CDR1 as SEHNR and CDR2 as FQNEAQ (reference sequence). The V end was cut by 1 base, the J end by 2 bases, with 15 bases between. The CDR3 covers 16 residues. In DNA form, the CDR3 reads TGTGCCAGCAGCTTAGTAGGTCTAACCGTAACCTACGAGCAGTACTTC. Translating gives CASSLVGLTVTYEQYF.